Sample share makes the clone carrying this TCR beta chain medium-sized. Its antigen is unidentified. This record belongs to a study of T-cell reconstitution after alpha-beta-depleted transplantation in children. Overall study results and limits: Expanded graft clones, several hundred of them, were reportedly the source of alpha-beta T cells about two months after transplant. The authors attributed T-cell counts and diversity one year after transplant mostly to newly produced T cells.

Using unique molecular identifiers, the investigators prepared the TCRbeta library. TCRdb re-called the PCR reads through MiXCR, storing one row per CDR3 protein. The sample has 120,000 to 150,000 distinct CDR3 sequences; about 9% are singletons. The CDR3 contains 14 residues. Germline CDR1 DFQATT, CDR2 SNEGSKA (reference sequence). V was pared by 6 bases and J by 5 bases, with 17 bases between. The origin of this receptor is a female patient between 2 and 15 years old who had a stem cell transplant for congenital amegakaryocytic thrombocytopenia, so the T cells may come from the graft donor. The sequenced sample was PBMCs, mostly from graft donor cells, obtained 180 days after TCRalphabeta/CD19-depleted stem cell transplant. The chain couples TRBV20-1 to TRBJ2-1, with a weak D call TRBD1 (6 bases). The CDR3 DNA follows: TGCAGTGCCACTCCGGGACACCCGAACAATGAGCAGTTCTTC. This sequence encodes CSATPGHPNNEQFF.